Listed below are T cell receptor beta chains from one sample, sequenced in a study of T cell repertoires in cytomegalovirus infection. These receptors have no identified antigens. TCRdb redid the calling of the reads with MiXCR, one entry per CDR3 protein. Counted here are 700,000 to 900,000 distinct CDR3 sequences, almost 30% occurring once; the ten biggest clones make up about 12%. Sample: cultured CD8+ T cells from PBMCs, taken from culture after CMV antigen stimulation. The receptor set was obtained from a human donor in good health (CMV status not recorded). Some clones in this sample may be carry-over from other donors' samples. The CDR3 runs from the conserved cysteine through the conserved F or W. D genes are given only for firm matches. The listing skips clone size in some rows; elsewhere it reads once, few, many or a size class.

j_gene	d_gene	abundance	v_gene	CDR3nt	CDR3aa
TRBJ1-2	NA	many	TRBV7-6	TGTGCCAGCAGCTTAGGGGAGGAGGGTCGTCAGGGCTACACCTTC	CASSLGEEGRQGYTF
TRBJ2-3	NA	NA	TRBV6-5	TGTGCCAGCAGTGAACGGGGGGCCCACACAGATACGCAGTATTTT	CASSERGAHTDTQYF
TRBJ1-1	NA	NA	TRBV6-6	TGTGCCAGCAGTGAGCCAGGGGAAGATGTGAACACTGAAGCTTTCTTT	CASSEPGEDVNTEAFF
TRBJ1-2	NA	few	TRBV19	TGTGCCAGTATCGGCAGGGTAACCGCTAACTATGGCTACACCTTC	CASIGRVTANYGYTF
TRBJ2-1	NA	many	TRBV6-1	TGTGCCAGCAGTCTGGGGACACCCCAAAGCAAGTTCTTC	CASSLGTPQSKFF
TRBJ2-7	TRBD1	few	TRBV7-9	TGTGCCAGCAGCCGGGACAGGGGGGACGAGCAGTACTTC	CASSRDRGDEQYF
TRBJ2-1	NA	few	TRBV10-2	TGCGCCAGCAGTTATCTAGCGTCCTACAATGAGCAGTTCTTC	CASSYLASYNEQFF
TRBJ2-6	NA	NA	TRBV13	TGTGCCAGCAGCGCGTGGACTGACTACTCTGGGGCCAACGTCCTGACTTTC	CASSAWTDYSGANVLTF
TRBJ2-5	NA	NA	TRBV6-5	TGTGCCAGCAGTCTTGGGTGGGGAGAGACCCAGTACTTC	CASSLGWGETQYF
TRBJ1-5	NA	few	TRBV6-1	TGTGCCAGCAGTGACTCCGAGGGCTGGGGGATATATAGCAATCAGCCCCAGCATTTT	CASSDSEGWGIYSNQPQHF
TRBJ1-1	NA	few	TRBV4-1	TGCGCCAGCAGTCACCCCGGACAGATGAACACTGAAGCTTTCTTT	CASSHPGQMNTEAFF
TRBJ2-2	NA	once	TRBV15	TGTGCCACCAGCAATTCGGGCCGGGAGCTGTTTTTT	CATSNSGRELFF
TRBJ1-2	TRBD1	NA	TRBV6-1	TGTGCCAGCAAGGGGACAGATTATGGCTACACCTTC	CASKGTDYGYTF
TRBJ1-2	NA	many	TRBV12-3/TRBV12-4	TGTGCCAGCAGTCTTAACGGGTACTCTGGCTACACCTTC	CASSLNGYSGYTF
TRBJ2-5	TRBD1	many	TRBV7-3	TGTGCCAGCAGCACCGGGACAGGCGGGTCGGGGGAGACCCAGTACTTC	CASSTGTGGSGETQYF
TRBJ2-1	NA	few	TRBV19	TGTGCCAGTAGTAAAGCTAGGGATGAGCAGTTCTTC	CASSKARDEQFF
TRBJ1-2	NA	once	TRBV6-5	TGTGCCAGCAGTCCATCGGGCAGGGACTACACCTTC	CASSPSGRDYTF
TRBJ2-5	TRBD1	NA	TRBV5-1	TGCGCCAGCAGCCTCCCGGGACAGGCTACGGAGGCCCAGTACTTC	CASSLPGQATEAQYF
TRBJ2-1	TRBD2	many	TRBV7-9	TGTGCCAGCAGCTTAGTACAGCGGGGGGGCCTCGAGCAGTTCTTC	CASSLVQRGGLEQFF
TRBJ2-1	NA	NA	TRBV6-5	TGTGCCAGCAGTTACGGATTTAGCTCCTACAATGAGCAGTTCTTC	CASSYGFSSYNEQFF
TRBJ2-5	NA	few	TRBV7-6	TGTGCTAGCAGCTTAGCGCAGGGGTTTTCTAGCGGCCTGTACCAAGAGACCCAGTACTTC	CASSLAQGFSSGLYQETQYF